The entry below describes one T cell receptor (beta chain). CDR1 SGHAT and CDR2 FQDESV come from the germline V gene (reference sequence). The CDR3 has 14 residues. V shed 5 bases and J 4 bases; nucleotides not matched to a gene: 5. This sample was taken from a study of blood T cell repertoires in COVID-19. About the research overall: The United States, Italy and Spain provided the acute and convalescent COVID-19 samples. The cDNA or gDNA used as material had been derived from T cells, B-cell-depleted T cells, or PBMCs.

In the original analysis: From reference gene primer amplification, estimates of nucleated cell counts were derived. Only in-frame clones appear in the TCRdb table, and some are missing; sequencing was by immunoSEQ multiplex PCR. That table gives V, J and clone size, and the DNA gave D and trimming. The sample carries around 100,000 clones, more than 75% recorded once. This rearrangement joins TRBV11-1 to TRBJ2-7, with 10 nucleotides matching TRBD1. Material: peripheral blood. The sequence was collected from a man aged 35-49 years with acute or convalescent COVID-19. The CDR3 coding sequence is TGTGCCAGCAGCAGGGGACAGGGGAGTTACGAGCAGTACTTC. It codes for CASSRGQGSYEQYF. Looking up the rest from reference TRBV11-1 and TRBJ2-7 gives the full variable domain: EAEVAQSPRYKITEKSQAVAFWCDPISGHATLYWYRQILGQGPELLVQFQDESVVDDSQLPKDRFSAERLKGVDSTLKIQPAELGDSAMYLCASSRGQGSYEQYFGPGTRLTVT.